These 21 T cell receptor beta chains were sequenced from one sample in a study of blood T cell repertoires in COVID-19. Profiling relied on immunoSEQ multiplex PCR, and the TCRdb table lists in-frame clones only, not all of them. The table shows hundreds of thousands of clones, with 65% to 85% occurring only once. The sample consisted of PBMCs or T cells enriched from blood (not recorded which). These receptor sequences come from a man younger than 40 with acute COVID-19.

The CDR3 reads CASSSGTYRDTQYF. Here the CDR3 DNA reads TGTGCCAGCAGTTCCGGGACTTATAGGGATACGCAGTATTTT. The chain recombines TRBV2 with TRBJ2-3, with a possible D match to TRBD2 (6 bases). The V end was cut by 5 bases, the J end by 6 bases, with 15 bases between. The V gene's germline CDR1 is SNHLY and CDR2 FYNNEI. The CDR3 totals 14 residues.

The chain uses TRBV19 and TRBJ1-3; D is uncertain. The CDR3 consists of 15 residues. CDR1 and CDR2 from the germline V gene are LNHDA and SQIVND (reference sequence). The V and J ends lost 7 bases and 2 bases respectively, with 15 bases between them. The CDR3 sequence: CASTPSGVTGNTIYF. The CDR3 nucleotides are TGTGCCAGTACCCCAAGCGGGGTAACTGGAAACACCATATATTTT.

This clone has only a few counts. The chain joins TRBV19 to TRBJ1-5; D unresolved. Germline V CDR1 and CDR2: LNHDA, SQIVND (reference sequence). This CDR3 is 14 amino acids long. V was clipped by 5 bases and J by 7 bases, with 15 bases between them. The chain's CDR3 is CASSAYGVSQPQHF. Here the CDR3 DNA reads TGTGCCAGTAGTGCTTACGGGGTTTCCCAGCCCCAGCATTTT.

This sequence joins TRBV11-2 and TRBJ2-2, with TRBD2 matching 7 bases. The V segment lost 8 bases and the J segment 8 bases; nucleotides outside the gene matches: 11. The germline gives CDR1 SGHAT, CDR2 FQNNGV. CDR3 length: 14 residues. The CDR3 DNA follows: TGTGCCAGCGGGACCCGACTAGCTTCTGGGGAGCTGTTTTTT. This encodes CASGTRLASGELFF.

The chain links TRBV29-1 to TRBJ1-2; D is ambiguous. V dropped 2 bases and J dropped 8 bases, with 15 bases sitting between them. The CDR3 has 13 residues. CDR1 is SQVTM, CDR2 ANQGSEA, per germline. CDR3 sequence (DNA): TGCAGCGTTGAACAGAAGTCACTCGGGGGCTACACCTTC. Protein: CSVEQKSLGGYTF.

V gene TRBV19 combines with J gene TRBJ2-2; D might be TRBD2 (6 bases). Deletions cut 4 bases from V and 5 bases from J, with 8 bases between. In germline, CDR1 is LNHDA, CDR2 SQIVND (reference sequence). The CDR3 is 13 amino acids. This chain's CDR3 is CASSTGRTGELFF. CDR3 in DNA: TGTGCCAGTAGTACAGGGAGGACCGGGGAGCTGTTTTTT.

V gene TRBV29-1 combines with J gene TRBJ2-7; 9 nucleotides agree with TRBD1. CDR1 and CDR2 from the germline V gene are SQVTM and ANQGSEA. This CDR3 region has 14 residues. V trimming: 3 bases; J trimming: 7 bases; junction bases outside the gene matches: 10. The CDR3 reads CSVDILGQGKEQYF. CDR3 bases: TGCAGCGTTGATATATTGGGACAGGGTAAAGAGCAGTACTTC.

The rearrangement uses TRBV7-6 and TRBJ1-2; no definite D call. Germline CDR1 and CDR2: SGHVS and FNYEAQ. The CDR3 runs 12 residues. V shed 5 bases and J shed 6 bases, with 10 bases lying between them. The chain's CDR3 is CASSAIGNGYTF. CDR3 in DNA: TGTGCCAGCAGCGCTATCGGGAATGGCTACACCTTC.

The gene calls are TRBV5-4 and TRBJ2-3; 10 bases are shared with TRBD2. With 4 bases clipped from V and 0 bases from J, the junction kept 5 bases outside the gene matches. This CDR3 contains 16 residues. CDR1 is SGHNT and CDR2 is YYREEE in the germline V gene (reference sequence). CDR3 DNA: TGTGCCAGCAGCCGAAGCGGGGGGGTGAGCACAGATACGCAGTATTTT. It translates to CASSRSGGVSTDTQYF.

The genes are TRBV6-7 and TRBJ1-2, with D perhaps matching TRBD1 (6 bases). Being an ORF, TRBV6-7 has a function that is uncertain. Deletions cut 5 bases from V and 2 bases from J, with 12 bases between. The CDR3 consists of 14 residues. The CDR3 DNA reads as TGTGCCAGCAGTCCCACCGACAGGAACTATGGCTACACCTTC. It yields the protein CASSPTDRNYGYTF.

The V call is TRBV6-5, the J call TRBJ1-1, with a weak D call TRBD1 (5 bases). This CDR3 region has 15 residues. Trimming took off 2 bases at V and 4 bases at J, with 14 bases between the two ends. Germline V gene sequence: CDR1 MNHEY, CDR2 SVGAGI. CDR3 region: CASSYDGGSATEAFF. CDR3 DNA sequence: TGTGCCAGCAGTTACGATGGGGGGTCCGCCACTGAAGCTTTCTTT.

V and J are TRBV9 and TRBJ2-5, with D tentatively TRBD2 (6 bases). The CDR3 has 19 amino acids. Germline CDR1 reads SGDLS; CDR2 reads YYNGEE. The germline V and J ends were trimmed by 0 bases and 9 bases, with 30 bases remaining between them. The CDR3 DNA is TGTGCCAGCAGCGTAGGTCCCCTTGGAGACGGGAGAGGTCGTGAGTCCCAGTACTTC. As protein: CASSVGPLGDGRGRESQYF.

This clone was detected only a few times. The chain employs TRBV27 and TRBJ1-1; possibly TRBD1 for D (5 bases). The germline CDR1 and CDR2 sequences are MNHEY and SMNVEV (reference sequence). Trimming left V 5 bases short and J 10 bases short, with 17 bases between. The CDR3 runs 13 residues. The CDR3 is CASSGGVWARAFF. CDR3 coding DNA: TGTGCCAGCAGTGGAGGGGTCTGGGCCCGAGCTTTCTTT.

This clone is a singleton in its sample. V gene TRBV5-5 combines with J gene TRBJ1-6, with 8 bases matching TRBD1. V trimming: 3 bases; J trimming: 8 bases; junction bases outside the gene matches: 7. The CDR3 covers 15 residues. The germline gives CDR1 SGHKS, CDR2 YYEKEE (reference sequence). Written as DNA, the CDR3 is TGTGCCAGCAGCTCTTCCCAGGGGGCGGATTCACCCCTCCACTTT. Its translation: CASSSSQGADSPLHF.

This clone showed up just once. The sample carries other DNA sequences with the same CDR3. V and J are TRBV11-3 and TRBJ2-3; D gene unclear. V was trimmed by 3 bases and J by 3 bases, leaving 4 bases between them. CDR3 length equals 12 residues. In germline, CDR1 is SGHNT, CDR2 YENEEA. CDR3 sequence: CASSFNTDTQYF. DNA for the CDR3: TGTGCCAGCAGCTTTAATACAGATACGCAGTATTTT. The variable domain in full, with the rest retrieved from reference TRBV11-3 and TRBJ2-3, is EAGVVQSPRYKIIEKKQPVAFWCNPISGHNTLYWYLQNLGQGPELLIRYENEEAVDDSQLPKDRFSAERLKGVDSTLKIQPAELGDSAVYLCASSFNTDTQYFGPGTRLTVL.

V and J are TRBV28 and TRBJ1-6, with D uncertain. V lost 2 bases and J 12 bases, leaving 8 bases between the germline ends. Germline assignment: CDR1 MDHEN and CDR2 SYDVKM. CDR3 length: 12 residues. Written as DNA, the CDR3 is TGTGCCAGCAGTTTAGCGGGGTTACCCCTCCACTTT. It is translated as CASSLAGLPLHF.

On this clone itself: This same CDR3 is encoded by further DNA sequences in the sample. This sequence joins TRBV29-1 and TRBJ1-3, with 7 bases lining up with TRBD1. The CDR3 spans 13 residues. Germline CDR1 is SQVTM and CDR2 is ANQGSEA. V dropped 7 bases and J dropped 4; count of bases not matched to a gene: 7. CDR3 in DNA: TGCAGCGCGCGACAGGGCGACGGAAACACCATATATTTT. Translated: CSARQGDGNTIYF. Full variable domain (outside the CDR3, taken from reference TRBV29-1 and TRBJ1-3): SAVISQKPSRDICQRGTSLTIQCQVDSQVTMMFWYRQQPGQSLTLIATANQGSEATYESGFVIDKFPISRPNLTFSTLTVSNMSPEDSSIYLCSARQGDGNTIYFGEGSWLTVV.

There are a few counts of this clone. The chain uses TRBV9 and TRBJ2-2; 7 positions agree with TRBD2. From germline, CDR1 is SGDLS and CDR2 YYNGEE. The CDR3 is 14 residues long. Trimming removed 4 bases from V and 1 base from J; junction bases left unmatched: 1. The DNA for the CDR3 is TGTGCCAGCAGCACGGGGGGGAACACCGGGGAGCTGTTTTTT. Translated: CASSTGGNTGELFF.

The chain combines TRBV28 with TRBJ1-6, with a possible D match to TRBD1 (5 bases). V was shortened by 3 bases and J by 6 bases, with 12 bases between the two germline ends. Germline CDR1 and CDR2: MDHEN and SYDVKM. This CDR3 region has 15 residues. The CDR3 DNA reads as TGTGCCAGCAGTTTTTCAGGGCGATCTAATTCACCCCTCCACTTT. Residues: CASSFSGRSNSPLHF.

For this clone: The junction shows a germline mismatch at one end, possibly a read error. The V call is TRBV5-6, the J call TRBJ1-5; D gene uncertain. Germline CDR1 SGHDT, CDR2 YYEEEE. The CDR3 is 12 amino acids. Here the CDR3 reads CASSFHLQAQHF. CDR3 sequence (DNA): TGTGCCAGCAGCTTCCATCTTCAGGCCCAGCATTTT.

This clone was seen more than once but under ten times. CDR3 protein: CASTWGQGGNTEAFF. CDR3 coding DNA: TGTGCCAGCACCTGGGGACAGGGGGGGAACACTGAAGCTTTCTTT. The J gene is TRBJ1-1, the V gene TRBV6-5, with 11 bases aligning to TRBD1. CDR3 length: 15 amino acids. Germline lookup yields CDR1 MNHEY and CDR2 SVGAGI. V was pared by 7 bases and J by 1 base, with 5 bases of the junction left unmatched.